A single T cell receptor (beta chain) is shown here with its context. The source of the sample is a study of cytomegalovirus exposure and HLA in healthy donors. V was clipped by 5 bases and J by 0 bases, with 9 bases between them. This CDR3 has 14 residues. Germline values: CDR1 SNHLY, CDR2 FYNNEI. The PCR made use of 60 Vbeta and 13 Jbeta primers. Repertoires were generated with immunoSEQ multiplex PCR, while TCRdb's copy carries only in-frame clones and drops some. Here the sample spans approximately 190,000 clones, 87% being singletons. The sequencing input was PBMCs. This receptor was identified in a man under 40 in good health and CMV-seronegative. V and J are TRBV2 and TRBJ2-3; D perhaps matches TRBD1 (5 bases). CDR3 loop: CASSTDSSTDTQYF. CDR3 DNA: TGTGCCAGCAGTACAGACAGTAGCACAGATACGCAGTATTTT.